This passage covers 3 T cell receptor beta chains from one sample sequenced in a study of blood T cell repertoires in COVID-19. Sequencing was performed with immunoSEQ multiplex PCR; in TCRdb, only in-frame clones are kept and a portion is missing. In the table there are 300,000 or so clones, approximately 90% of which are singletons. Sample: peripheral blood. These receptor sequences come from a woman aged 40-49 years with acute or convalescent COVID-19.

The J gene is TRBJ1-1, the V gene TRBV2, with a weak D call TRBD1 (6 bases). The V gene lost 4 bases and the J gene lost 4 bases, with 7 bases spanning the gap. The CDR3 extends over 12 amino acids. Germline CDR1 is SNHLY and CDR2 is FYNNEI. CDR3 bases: TGTGCCAGCAGTGGAGGGGGCACTGAAGCTTTCTTT. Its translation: CASSGGGTEAFF.

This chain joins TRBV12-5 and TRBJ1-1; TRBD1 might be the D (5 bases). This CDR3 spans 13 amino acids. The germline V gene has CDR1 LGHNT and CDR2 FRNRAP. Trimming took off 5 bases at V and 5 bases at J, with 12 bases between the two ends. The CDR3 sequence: CASGPQGKTEAFF. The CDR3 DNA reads TGTGCTAGTGGTCCGCAGGGCAAGACTGAAGCTTTCTTT.

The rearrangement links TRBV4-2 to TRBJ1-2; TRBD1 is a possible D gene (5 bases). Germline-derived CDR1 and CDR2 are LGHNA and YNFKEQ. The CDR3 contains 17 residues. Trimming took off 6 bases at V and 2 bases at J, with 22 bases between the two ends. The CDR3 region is CASRSLGTDYRNYGYTF. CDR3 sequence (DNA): TGTGCCAGCAGATCCCTGGGGACGGACTATCGAAACTATGGCTACACCTTC.